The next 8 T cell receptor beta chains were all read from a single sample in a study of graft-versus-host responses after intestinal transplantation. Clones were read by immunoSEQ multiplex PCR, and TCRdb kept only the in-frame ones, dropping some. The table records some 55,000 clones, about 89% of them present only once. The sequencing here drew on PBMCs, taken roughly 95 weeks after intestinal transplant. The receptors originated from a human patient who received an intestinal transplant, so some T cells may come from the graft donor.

The DNA of the CDR3 is TGTGCCAGCAGCGCCCGATACGATGAGCAGTTCTTC. Residues: CASSARYDEQFF. The V gene is TRBV7-9, the J gene TRBJ2-1; D uncertain. The CDR3 runs to 12 residues. In germline, CDR1 is SEHNR, CDR2 FQNEAQ (reference sequence). Trimming removed 5 bases from V and 8 bases from J, with 10 bases in between.

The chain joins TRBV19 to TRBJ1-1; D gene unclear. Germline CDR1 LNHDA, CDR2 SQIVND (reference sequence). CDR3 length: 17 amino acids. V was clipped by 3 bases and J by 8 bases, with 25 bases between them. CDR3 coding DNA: TGTGCCAGTAGTATTAGAAGGCTTAGTACTGGATCCCGCGAAGCTTTCTTT. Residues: CASSIRRLSTGSREAFF. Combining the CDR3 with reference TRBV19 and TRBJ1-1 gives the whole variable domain DGGITQSPKYLFRKEGQNVTLSCEQNLNHDAMYWYRQDPGQGLRLIYYSQIVNDFQKGDIAEGYSVSREKKESFPLTVTSAQKNPTAFYLCASSIRRLSTGSREAFFGQGTRLTVV.

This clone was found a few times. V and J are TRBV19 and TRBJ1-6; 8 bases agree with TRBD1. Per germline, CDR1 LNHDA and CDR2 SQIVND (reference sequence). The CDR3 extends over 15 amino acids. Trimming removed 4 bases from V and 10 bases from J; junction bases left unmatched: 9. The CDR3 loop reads CASSRTGFGESPLHF. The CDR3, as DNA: TGTGCCAGTAGTAGGACAGGGTTCGGGGAGTCACCCCTCCACTTT.

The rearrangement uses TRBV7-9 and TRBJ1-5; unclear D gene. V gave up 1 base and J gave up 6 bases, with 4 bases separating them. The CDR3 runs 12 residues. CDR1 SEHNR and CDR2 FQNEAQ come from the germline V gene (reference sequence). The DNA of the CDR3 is TGTGCCAGCAGCTTAGAGTTTCAGCCCCAGCATTTT. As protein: CASSLEFQPQHF.

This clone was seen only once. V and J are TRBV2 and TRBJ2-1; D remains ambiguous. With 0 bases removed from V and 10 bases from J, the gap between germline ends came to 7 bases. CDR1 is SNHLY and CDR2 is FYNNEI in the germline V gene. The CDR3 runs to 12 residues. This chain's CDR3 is CASSEADTEQFF. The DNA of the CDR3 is TGTGCCAGCAGTGAAGCCGACACGGAGCAGTTCTTC.

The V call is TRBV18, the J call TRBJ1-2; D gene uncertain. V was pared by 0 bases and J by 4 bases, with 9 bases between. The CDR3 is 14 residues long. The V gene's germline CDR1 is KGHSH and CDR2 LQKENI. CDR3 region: CASSPPVRLYGYTF. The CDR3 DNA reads TGTGCCAGCTCACCACCGGTCCGACTCTATGGCTACACCTTC.

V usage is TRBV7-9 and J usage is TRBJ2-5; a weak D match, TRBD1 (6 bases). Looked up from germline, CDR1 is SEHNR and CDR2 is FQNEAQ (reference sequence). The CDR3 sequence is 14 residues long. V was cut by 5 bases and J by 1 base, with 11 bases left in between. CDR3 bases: TGTGCCAGCAGCCCCGACAGGTCCCAAGAGACCCAGTACTTC. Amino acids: CASSPDRSQETQYF.

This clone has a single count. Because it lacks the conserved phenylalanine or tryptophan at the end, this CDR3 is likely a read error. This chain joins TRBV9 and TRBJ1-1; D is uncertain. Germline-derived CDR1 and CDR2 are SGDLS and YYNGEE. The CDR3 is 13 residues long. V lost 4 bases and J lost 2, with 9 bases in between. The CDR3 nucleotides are TGTGCCAGCAGCTTAGAAAGCAACACTGAAGCTTTCCTT. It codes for CASSLESNTEAFL.